This T cell receptor beta chain was captured by sequencing in a study of blood T cell repertoires in COVID-19 (TCRdb year 2020). For the study in its entirety: Samples from collaborators originated in the United States, Italy and Spain and spanned both the acute and convalescent phases of COVID-19. Samples were obtained from the ongoing ImmuneRACE study (first 160 participants) and from roughly 1,300 subjects provided by 6 global collaborators. Nearly every sample came with metadata listing a de-identified subject ID, COVID-19 status, age in years and sex. The prospective study material was composed of cDNA or gDNA derived from T cells, B-cell-depleted T cells, or PBMCs. The repertoires were made available in a free public database intended to serve as a resource for research on the immune response to SARS-CoV-2. Where available, HLA class I and class II types were obtained from metadata supplied by the sample provider rather than from assay-based typing. The dataset comprised deeply sampled blood TCRbeta repertoires from subjects exposed to, actively infected with, or recovered from COVID-19. General study outcomes and caveats: Clinical and demographic metadata were provided uncurated, with the amount varying by source and participant.

Collaborating institutions collected whole blood in K2EDTA tubes following their own protocols. For TCRbeta analysis, collaborator samples were shipped as frozen whole blood, as isolated PBMCs, or as DNA extracted from either sample type. TCRbeta CDR3 regions were amplified from genomic DNA by means of the immunoSEQ Assay, a bias-controlled multiplex PCR. In the original analysis: Nucleated cell counts per sample were estimated from amplification of reference gene primers within the assay. To quantify the absolute abundance of each unique TCRbeta CDR3 rearrangement, sequence reads were collapsed and filtered. For each sample, productive Simpson clonality was calculated by taking the square root of Simpson's diversity index across productive rearrangements. TCRdb limited this immuneACCESS table to in-frame rearrangements with V and J called. A share of clones is missing; checked studies link under half to unresolved V genes, and the rest is unexplained. The V and J calls and clone size are taken from that table; D and trimming were inferred from the DNA. This sample holds some 50,000 clones; around 83% were observed only once. Approximately 6.1% of the sample rests with the top ten.

CDR1 is given as KGHSH and CDR2 as LQKENI, both from the germline V gene. V and J lose 2 bases and 1 base, and a span of 9 bases separates them. Counted from cysteine to phenylalanine, this CDR3 has 14 amino acids. Left in the record is the CDR3 DNA by itself, 42 bases read in frame from the first base. Concerning this clone itself: Its antigen remains undetermined. Base qualities are not recorded, but no much larger clone differs from it by a single base.

The source of this sequence is a woman aged 80 or older with acute or convalescent COVID-19. The sample consisted of peripheral blood. The rearranged segments are TRBV18 and TRBJ2-7, with the D gene not confidently named. The nucleotide sequence reads as follows: TGTGCCAGCTCACCAAATTTGCGTTCCTACGAGCAGTACTTC. This codes for CASSPNLRSYEQYF.